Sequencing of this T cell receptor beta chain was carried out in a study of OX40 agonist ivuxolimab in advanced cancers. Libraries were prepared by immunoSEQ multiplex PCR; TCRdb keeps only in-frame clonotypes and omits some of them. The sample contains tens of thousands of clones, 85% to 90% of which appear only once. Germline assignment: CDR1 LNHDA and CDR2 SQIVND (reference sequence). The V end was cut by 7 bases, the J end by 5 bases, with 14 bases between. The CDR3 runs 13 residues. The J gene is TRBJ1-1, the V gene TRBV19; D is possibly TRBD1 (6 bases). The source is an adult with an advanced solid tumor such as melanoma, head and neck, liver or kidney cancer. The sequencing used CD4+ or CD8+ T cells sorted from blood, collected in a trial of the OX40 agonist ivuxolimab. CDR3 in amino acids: CASNEGVGTEAFF. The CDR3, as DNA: TGTGCCAGTAATGAGGGGGTAGGGACTGAAGCTTTCTTT.